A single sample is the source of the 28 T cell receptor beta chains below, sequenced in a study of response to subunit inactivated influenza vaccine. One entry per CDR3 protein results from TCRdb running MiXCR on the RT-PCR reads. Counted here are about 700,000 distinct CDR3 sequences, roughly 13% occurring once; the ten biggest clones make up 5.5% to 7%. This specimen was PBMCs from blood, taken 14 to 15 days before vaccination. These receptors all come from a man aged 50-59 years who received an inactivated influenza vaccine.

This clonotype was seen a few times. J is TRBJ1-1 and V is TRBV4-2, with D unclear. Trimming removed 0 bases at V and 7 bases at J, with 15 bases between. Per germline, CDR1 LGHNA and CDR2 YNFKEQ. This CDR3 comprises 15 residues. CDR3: CASSQDPTARGEAFF. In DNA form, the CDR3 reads TGTGCCAGCAGCCAAGATCCCACGGCCAGAGGTGAAGCTTTCTTT.

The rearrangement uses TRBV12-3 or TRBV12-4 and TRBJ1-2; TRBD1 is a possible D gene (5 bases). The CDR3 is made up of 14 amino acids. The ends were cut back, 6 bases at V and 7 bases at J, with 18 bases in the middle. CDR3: CASRGPGPYSGYTF. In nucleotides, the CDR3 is TGTGCCAGCAGGGGACCGGGACCATACTCTGGCTACACCTTC.

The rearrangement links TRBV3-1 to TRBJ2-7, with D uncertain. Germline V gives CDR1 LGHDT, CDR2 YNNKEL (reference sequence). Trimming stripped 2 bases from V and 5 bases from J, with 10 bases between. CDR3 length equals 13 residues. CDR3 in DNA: TGTGCCAGCAGCCAATGGCAGGACGACGAGCAGTACTTC. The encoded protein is CASSQWQDDEQYF.

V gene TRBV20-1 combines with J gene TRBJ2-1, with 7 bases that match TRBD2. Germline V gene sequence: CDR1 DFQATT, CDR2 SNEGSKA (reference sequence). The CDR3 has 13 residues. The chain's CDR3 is CAPGRPPYNEQFF. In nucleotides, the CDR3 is TGCGCCCCCGGGAGGCCCCCCTACAATGAGCAGTTCTTC.

Written as DNA, the CDR3 is TGTGCCAGCAGCACGGGACAGGGAGGGAGGGAGCAGTACTTC. Translating gives CASSTGQGGREQYF. The rearrangement links TRBV7-9 to TRBJ2-7; 9 nucleotides match TRBD1. The trim removed 5 bases at V and 7 bases at J, leaving 9 bases unmatched. CDR3 length: 14 residues. CDR1 and CDR2 (germline): SEHNR, FQNEAQ (reference sequence). The variable domain in full, completed from reference TRBV7-9 and TRBJ2-7, reads DTGVSQNPRHKITKRGQNVTFRCDPISEHNRLYWYRQTLGQGPEFLTYFQNEAQLEKSRLLSDRFSAERPKGSFSTLEIQRTEQGDSAMYLCASSTGQGGREQYFGPGTRLTVT.

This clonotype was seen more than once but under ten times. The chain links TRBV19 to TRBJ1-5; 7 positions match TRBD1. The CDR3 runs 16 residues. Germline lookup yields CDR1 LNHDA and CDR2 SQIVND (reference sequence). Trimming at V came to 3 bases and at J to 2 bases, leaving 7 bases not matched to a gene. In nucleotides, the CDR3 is TGTGCCAGTAGTATGGGGACAGCACTTGGCAATCAGCCCCAGCATTTT. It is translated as CASSMGTALGNQPQHF. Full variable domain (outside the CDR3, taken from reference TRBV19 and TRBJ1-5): DGGITQSPKYLFRKEGQNVTLSCEQNLNHDAMYWYRQDPGQGLRLIYYSQIVNDFQKGDIAEGYSVSREKKESFPLTVTSAQKNPTAFYLCASSMGTALGNQPQHFGDGTRLSIL.

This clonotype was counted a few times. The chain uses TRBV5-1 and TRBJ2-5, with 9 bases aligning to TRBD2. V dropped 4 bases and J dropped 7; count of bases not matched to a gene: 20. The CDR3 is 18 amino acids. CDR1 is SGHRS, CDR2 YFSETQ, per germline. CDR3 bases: TGCGCCAGCAGCCCCGTCGTACGTAGCGGGGGTCACAAGGGGACCCAGTACTTC. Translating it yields CASSPVVRSGGHKGTQYF.

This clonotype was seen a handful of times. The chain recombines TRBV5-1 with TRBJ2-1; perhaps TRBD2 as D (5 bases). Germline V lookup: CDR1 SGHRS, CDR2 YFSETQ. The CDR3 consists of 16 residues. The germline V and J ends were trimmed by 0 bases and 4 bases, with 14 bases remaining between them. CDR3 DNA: TGCGCCAGCAGCTTGGCCCATCTAGAGGGATACAATGAGCAGTTCTTC. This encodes CASSLAHLEGYNEQFF. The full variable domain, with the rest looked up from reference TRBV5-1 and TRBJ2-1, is KAGVTQTPRYLIKTRGQQVTLSCSPISGHRSVSWYQQTPGQGLQFLFEYFSETQRNKGNFPGRFSGRQFSNSRSEMNVSTLELGDSALYLCASSLAHLEGYNEQFFGPGTRLTVL.

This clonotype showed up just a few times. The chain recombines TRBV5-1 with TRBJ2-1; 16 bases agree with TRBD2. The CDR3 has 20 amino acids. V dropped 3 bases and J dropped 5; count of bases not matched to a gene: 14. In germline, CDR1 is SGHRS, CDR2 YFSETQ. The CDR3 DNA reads TGCGCCAGCAGCTCCAGACCCCCGGGACTAGCGGGAGGGACGGACAATGAGCAGTTCTTC. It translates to CASSSRPPGLAGGTDNEQFF.

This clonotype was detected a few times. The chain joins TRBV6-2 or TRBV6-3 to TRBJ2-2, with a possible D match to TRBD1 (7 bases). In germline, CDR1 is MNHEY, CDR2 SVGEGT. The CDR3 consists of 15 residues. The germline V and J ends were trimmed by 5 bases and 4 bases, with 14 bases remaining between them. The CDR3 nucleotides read TGTGCCAGCAGTAGGGGGGACAGCTCCACCGGGGAGCTGTTTTTT. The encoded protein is CASSRGDSSTGELFF.

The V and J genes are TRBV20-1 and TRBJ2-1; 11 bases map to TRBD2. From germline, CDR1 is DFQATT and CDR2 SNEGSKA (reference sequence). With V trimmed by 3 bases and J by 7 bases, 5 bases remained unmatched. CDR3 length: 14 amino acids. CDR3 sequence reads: CSARRSGRENEQFF. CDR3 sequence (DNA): TGCAGTGCTAGGCGTAGCGGGAGGGAAAATGAGCAGTTCTTC.

DNA for the CDR3: TGCAGTGCTAGAGATTGGGGGACAGGGGTCCCAGATACGCAGTATTTT. Translated, it gives CSARDWGTGVPDTQYF. The J gene is TRBJ2-3, the V gene TRBV20-1; 10 nucleotides align to TRBD1. Germline CDR1 DFQATT, CDR2 SNEGSKA (reference sequence). The CDR3 totals 16 residues. Trimming at V came to 0 bases and at J to 4 bases, leaving 7 bases not matched to a gene.

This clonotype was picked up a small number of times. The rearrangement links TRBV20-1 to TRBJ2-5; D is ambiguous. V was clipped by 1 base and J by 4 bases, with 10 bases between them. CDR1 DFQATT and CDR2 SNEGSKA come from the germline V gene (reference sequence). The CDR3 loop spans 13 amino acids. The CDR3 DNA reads TGCAGTGCTAGAGGGTGGGCAGCAGAGACCCAGTACTTC. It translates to CSARGWAAETQYF.

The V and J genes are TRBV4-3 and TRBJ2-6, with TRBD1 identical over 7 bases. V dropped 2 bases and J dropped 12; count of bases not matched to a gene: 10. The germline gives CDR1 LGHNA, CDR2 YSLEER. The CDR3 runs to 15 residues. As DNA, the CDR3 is TGCGCCAGCAGCCAAATACAGGGGACCGCCGGCGTCCTGACTTTC. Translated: CASSQIQGTAGVLTF.

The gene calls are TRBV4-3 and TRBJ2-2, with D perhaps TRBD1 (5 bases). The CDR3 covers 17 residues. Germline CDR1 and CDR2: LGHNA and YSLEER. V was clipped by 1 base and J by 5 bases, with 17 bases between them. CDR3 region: CASSQVVFRAGTGELFF. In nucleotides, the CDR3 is TGCGCCAGCAGCCAAGTGGTTTTTCGGGCAGGGACCGGGGAGCTGTTTTTT.

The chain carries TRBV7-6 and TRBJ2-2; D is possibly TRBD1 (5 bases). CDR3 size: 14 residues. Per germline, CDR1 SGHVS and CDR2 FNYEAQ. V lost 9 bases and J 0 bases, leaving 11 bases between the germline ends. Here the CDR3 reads CASTRAANTGELFF. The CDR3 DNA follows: TGTGCCAGTACCAGGGCCGCGAACACCGGGGAGCTGTTTTTT.

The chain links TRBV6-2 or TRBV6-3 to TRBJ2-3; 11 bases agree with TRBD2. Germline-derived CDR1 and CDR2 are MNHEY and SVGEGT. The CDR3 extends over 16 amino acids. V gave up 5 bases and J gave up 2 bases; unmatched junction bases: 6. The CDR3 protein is CASSTPTSGATDTQYF. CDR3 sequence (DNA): TGTGCCAGCAGTACCCCGACTAGCGGGGCCACAGATACGCAGTATTTT.

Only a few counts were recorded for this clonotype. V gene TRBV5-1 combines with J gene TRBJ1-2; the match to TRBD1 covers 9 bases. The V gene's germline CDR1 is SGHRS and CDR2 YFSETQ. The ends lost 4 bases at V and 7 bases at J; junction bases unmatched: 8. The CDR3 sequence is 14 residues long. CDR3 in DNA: TGCGCCAGCAGCCCGGGACAGGGCACAGGTGGCTACACCTTC. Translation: CASSPGQGTGGYTF.

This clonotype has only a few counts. The CDR3 reads CASRPPVRGHNEQFF. The CDR3 nucleotides read TGTGCCAGCAGACCCCCGGTTCGCGGACACAATGAGCAGTTCTTC. The chain carries TRBV6-2 or TRBV6-3 and TRBJ2-1; D uncertain. CDR1 is MNHEY and CDR2 is SVGEGT in the germline V gene. This CDR3 is 15 amino acids long. Trimming cost V 6 bases and J 5 bases, with 17 bases left between them.

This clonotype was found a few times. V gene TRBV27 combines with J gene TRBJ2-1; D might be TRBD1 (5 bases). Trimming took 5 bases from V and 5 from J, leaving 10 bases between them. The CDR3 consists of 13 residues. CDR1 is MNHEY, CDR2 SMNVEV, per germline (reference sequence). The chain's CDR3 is CASSLTANNEQFF. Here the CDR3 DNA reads TGTGCCAGCAGTCTGACAGCAAACAATGAGCAGTTCTTC.

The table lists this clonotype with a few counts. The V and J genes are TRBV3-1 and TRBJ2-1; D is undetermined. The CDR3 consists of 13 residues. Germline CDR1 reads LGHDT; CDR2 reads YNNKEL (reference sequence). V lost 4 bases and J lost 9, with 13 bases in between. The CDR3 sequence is CASSRDHWREQFF. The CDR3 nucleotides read TGTGCCAGCAGCCGAGACCACTGGCGTGAGCAGTTCTTC.

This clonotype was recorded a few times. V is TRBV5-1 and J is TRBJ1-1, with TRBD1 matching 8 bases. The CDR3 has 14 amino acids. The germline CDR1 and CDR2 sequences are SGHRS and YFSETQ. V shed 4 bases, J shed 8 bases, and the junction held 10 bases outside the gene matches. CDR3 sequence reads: CASSERTGTSEAFF. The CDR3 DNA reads TGCGCCAGCAGCGAGAGGACAGGGACGTCAGAAGCTTTCTTT.

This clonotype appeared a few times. In DNA, the CDR3 is TGTGCCAGCAGTTTAGGGGGGACTAGCGGTGAGACCCAGTACTTC. Translated, it gives CASSLGGTSGETQYF. The chain joins TRBV12-3 or TRBV12-4 to TRBJ2-5; TRBD2 agrees at 11 bases. CDR3 length equals 15 residues. The trim removed 1 base at V and 5 bases at J, leaving 3 bases unmatched.

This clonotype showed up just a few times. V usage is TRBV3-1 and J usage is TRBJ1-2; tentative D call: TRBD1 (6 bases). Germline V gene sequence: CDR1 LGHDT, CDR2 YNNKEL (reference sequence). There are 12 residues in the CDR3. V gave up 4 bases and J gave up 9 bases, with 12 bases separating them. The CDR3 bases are TGTGCCAGCAGCCCCAACAGGGTCCGCTACACCTTC. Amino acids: CASSPNRVRYTF.

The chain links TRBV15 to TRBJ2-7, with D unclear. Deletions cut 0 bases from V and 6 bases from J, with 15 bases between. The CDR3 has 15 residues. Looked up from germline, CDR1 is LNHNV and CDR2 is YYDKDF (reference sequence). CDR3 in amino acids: CATSRDRHPSSEQYF. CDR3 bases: TGTGCCACCAGCAGAGATCGACACCCCTCGTCCGAGCAGTACTTC.

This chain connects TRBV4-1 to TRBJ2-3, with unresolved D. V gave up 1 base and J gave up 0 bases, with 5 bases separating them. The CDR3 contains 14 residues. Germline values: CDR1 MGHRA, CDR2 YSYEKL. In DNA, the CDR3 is TGCGCCAGCAGCCAAGTACACAGCACAGATACGCAGTATTTT. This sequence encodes CASSQVHSTDTQYF.

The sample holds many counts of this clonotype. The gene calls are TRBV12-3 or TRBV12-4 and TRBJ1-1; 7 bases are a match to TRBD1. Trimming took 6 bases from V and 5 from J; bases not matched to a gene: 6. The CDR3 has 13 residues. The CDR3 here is CASRRQGRTEAFF. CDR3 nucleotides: TGTGCCAGCAGGCGACAGGGTCGGACTGAAGCTTTCTTT.

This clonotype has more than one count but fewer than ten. Here the CDR3 DNA reads TGTGCCAGCAGCGTTCAGGGTTACAATGAGCAGTTCTTC. Protein product: CASSVQGYNEQFF. The chain uses TRBV9 and TRBJ2-1; a weak D match, TRBD1 (5 bases). The CDR3 consists of 13 residues. V was trimmed by 2 bases and J by 4 bases, leaving 7 bases between them. The V gene's germline CDR1 is SGDLS and CDR2 YYNGEE. Full variable domain (missing parts from reference TRBV9 and TRBJ2-1): DSGVTQTPKHLITATGQRVTLRCSPRSGDLSVYWYQQSLDQGLQFLIQYYNGEERAKGNILERFSAQQFPDLHSELNLSSLELGDSALYFCASSVQGYNEQFFGPGTRLTVL.